This T cell receptor beta chain was sequenced in a study of blood T cell repertoires in COVID-19. In the study overall: The study drew acute and convalescent COVID-19 samples from the United States, Italy and Spain. T cells, B-cell-depleted T cells, or PBMCs supplied cDNA or gDNA.

The J segment lost 1 base and the V segment lost 7 bases, leaving 3 bases of the junction unmatched. CDR3 length: 15 residues. CDR1 is MDHEN and CDR2 is SYDVKM in the germline V gene. In the study's own analysis: How many nucleated cells were present was estimated from reference gene primer amplification. Here immunoSEQ multiplex PCR was the method, and the copy in TCRdb shows in-frame clones only, minus some. The D gene and trimming were derived from the DNA, and the V and J assignments and clone size from that table. The repertoire has about 120,000 clones, about 89% of them found once; the top ten carry 25% to 30%.

The V gene is TRBV28, the J gene TRBJ2-1, with 11 bases that match TRBD2. This TCR was sampled from a woman between 70 and 85 years old with acute or convalescent COVID-19. The specimen was peripheral blood. CDR3 in amino acids: CASIPSGGSYNEQFF. The CDR3 nucleotides are TGTGCCAGCATCCCTAGCGGGGGGTCCTACAATGAGCAGTTCTTC.